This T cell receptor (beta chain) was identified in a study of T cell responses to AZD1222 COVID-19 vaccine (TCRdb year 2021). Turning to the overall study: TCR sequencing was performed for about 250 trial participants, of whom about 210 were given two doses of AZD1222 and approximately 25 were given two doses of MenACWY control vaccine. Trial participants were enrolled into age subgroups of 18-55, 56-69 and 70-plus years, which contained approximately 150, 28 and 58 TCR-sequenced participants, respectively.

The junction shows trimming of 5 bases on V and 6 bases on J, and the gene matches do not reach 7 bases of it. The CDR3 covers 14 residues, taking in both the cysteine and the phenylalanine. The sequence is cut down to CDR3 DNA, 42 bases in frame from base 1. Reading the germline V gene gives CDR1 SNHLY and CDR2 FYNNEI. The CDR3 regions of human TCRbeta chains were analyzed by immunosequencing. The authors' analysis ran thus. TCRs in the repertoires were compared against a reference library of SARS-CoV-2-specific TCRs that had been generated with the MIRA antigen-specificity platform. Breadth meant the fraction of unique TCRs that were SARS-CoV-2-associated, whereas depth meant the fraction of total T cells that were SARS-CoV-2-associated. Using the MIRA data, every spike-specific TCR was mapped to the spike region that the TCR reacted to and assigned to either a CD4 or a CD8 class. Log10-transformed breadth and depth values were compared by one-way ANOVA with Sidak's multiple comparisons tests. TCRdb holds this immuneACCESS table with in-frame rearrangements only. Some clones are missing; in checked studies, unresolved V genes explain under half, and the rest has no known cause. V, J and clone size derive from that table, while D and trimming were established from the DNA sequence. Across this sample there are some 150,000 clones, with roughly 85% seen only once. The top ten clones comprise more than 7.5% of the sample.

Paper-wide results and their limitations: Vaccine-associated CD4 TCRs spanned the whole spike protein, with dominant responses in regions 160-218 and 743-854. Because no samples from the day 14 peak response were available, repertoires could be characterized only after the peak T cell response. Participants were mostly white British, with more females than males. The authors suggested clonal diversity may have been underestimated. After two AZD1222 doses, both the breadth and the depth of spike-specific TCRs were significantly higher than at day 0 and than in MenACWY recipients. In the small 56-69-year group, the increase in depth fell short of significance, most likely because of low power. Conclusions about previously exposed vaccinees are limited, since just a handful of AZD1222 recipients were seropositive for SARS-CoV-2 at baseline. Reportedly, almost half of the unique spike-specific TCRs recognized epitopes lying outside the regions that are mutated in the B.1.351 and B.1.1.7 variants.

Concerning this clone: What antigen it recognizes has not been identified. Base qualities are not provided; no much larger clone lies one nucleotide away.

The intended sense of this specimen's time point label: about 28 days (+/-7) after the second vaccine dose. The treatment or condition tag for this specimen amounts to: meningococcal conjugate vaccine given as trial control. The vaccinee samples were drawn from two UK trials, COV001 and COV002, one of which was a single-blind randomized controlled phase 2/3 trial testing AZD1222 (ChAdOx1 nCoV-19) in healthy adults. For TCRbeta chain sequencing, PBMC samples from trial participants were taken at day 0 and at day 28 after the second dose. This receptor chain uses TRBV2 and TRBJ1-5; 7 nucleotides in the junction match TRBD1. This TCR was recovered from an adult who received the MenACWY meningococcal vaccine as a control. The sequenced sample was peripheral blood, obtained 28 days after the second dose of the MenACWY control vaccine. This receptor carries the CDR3 CASSPTGFGQPQHF. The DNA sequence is TGTGCCAGCAGTCCGACAGGGTTCGGTCAGCCCCAGCATTTT.